The 12 T cell receptor beta chains reported below all come from one sample, sequenced in a study of CD8+CD57+ T cells in acquired aplastic anemia. Researchers used genomic DNA as the template to profile TCR beta VDJ and CDR3. TCRdb redid the calling of the reads with MiXCR, one entry per CDR3 protein. This repertoire shows 120,000 or so distinct CDR3 sequences, over 45% found once; its top ten account for 2% to 3%. The sequencing sample was made of sorted CD4+, CD8+, or CD8+CD57+ T cells (not recorded which) from PBMCs. These receptors originate from a human donor in good health, serving as a control.

This clonotype was observed once. J is TRBJ2-2 and V is TRBV15; 13 bases are shared with TRBD2. After removal of 0 bases from V and 6 bases from J, the junction contained 4 bases not matched to a gene. The germline V gene encodes CDR1 LNHNV and CDR2 YYDKDF (reference sequence). The CDR3 contains 17 residues. CDR3 amino acids: CATSRDLGLAGAGELFF. As DNA, the CDR3 is TGTGCCACCAGCAGAGATTTAGGACTAGCGGGGGCCGGGGAGCTGTTTTTT.

This clonotype was counted many times. The rearrangement joins TRBV5-1 to TRBJ1-2; tentative D call: TRBD1 (5 bases). V was clipped by 4 bases and J by 3 bases, with 16 bases between them. This CDR3 is 15 amino acids long. Germline V CDR1 and CDR2: SGHRS, YFSETQ. As DNA, the CDR3 is TGCGCCAGCAGCCAGGAAGAGGGGCGGTACTATGGCTACACCTTC. This gives the protein CASSQEEGRYYGYTF.

The V and J genes are TRBV7-2 and TRBJ2-7; 7 bases agree with TRBD1. Per the germline V gene, CDR1 is SGHTA and CDR2 is FQGNSA. Losses at the gene ends were 4 bases for V and 4 bases for J; bases not matched to a gene: 4. The length of the CDR3 is 13 residues. Written as DNA, the CDR3 is TGTGCCAGCAGCTATAACAGGGGTTACGAGCAGTACTTC. As protein: CASSYNRGYEQYF.

This clonotype was observed a handful of times. This may be a read error, as it is one base from a much larger clone. The J gene is TRBJ2-5, the V gene TRBV7-2; TRBD1 matches 8 bases. Germline CDR1 SGHTA, CDR2 FQGNSA. CDR3 length: 14 amino acids. The DNA for the CDR3 is TGTGCCAACAGCCCGTGGACAGGGAAAGAGACCCAGTACTTC. It yields the protein CANSPWTGKETQYF.

In this sample, this clonotype turned up many times. V usage is TRBV12-3 or TRBV12-4 and J usage is TRBJ2-7, with D maybe TRBD2 (6 bases). The CDR3 spans 13 residues. V was clipped by 1 base and J by 3 bases, with 7 bases between them. The DNA of the CDR3 is TGTGCCAGCAGTTTAGTGGGGGGCTACGAGCAGTACTTC. The encoded protein is CASSLVGGYEQYF.

The chain carries TRBV16 and TRBJ1-3; tentatively, D is TRBD1 (5 bases). Germline V lookup: CDR1 KGHSY, CDR2 FQNENV. This CDR3 is 18 amino acids long. V was trimmed by 2 bases and J by 4 bases, leaving 21 bases between them. The CDR3 loop reads CASSQPPQSQGYGNTIYF. CDR3 coding DNA: TGTGCCAGCAGCCAACCACCCCAGTCTCAGGGTTACGGAAACACCATATATTTT.

The sample holds a few counts of this clonotype. V usage is TRBV4-1 and J usage is TRBJ2-4; D remains unclear. Germline loops: CDR1 MGHRA, CDR2 YSYEKL. The CDR3 has 17 amino acids. V was pared by 0 bases and J by 0 bases, with 12 bases between. The chain's CDR3 is CASSQDRQVVAKNIQYF. The CDR3 bases are TGCGCCAGCAGCCAAGATCGGCAGGTTGTAGCCAAAAACATTCAGTACTTC.

This clonotype has at least ten counts. V usage is TRBV12-3 or TRBV12-4 and J usage is TRBJ1-1, with D maybe TRBD1 (6 bases). V dropped 2 bases and J dropped 1 base, with 8 bases sitting between them. The CDR3 spans 14 residues. The CDR3 sequence is CASSLLDRNTEAFF. CDR3 coding DNA: TGTGCCAGCAGTTTATTGGACAGGAACACTGAAGCTTTCTTT.

J is TRBJ1-2 and V is TRBV29-1; no clear D gene. The CDR3 contains 14 residues. Trimming cost V 2 bases and J 8 bases, with 18 bases left between them. CDR1 SQVTM and CDR2 ANQGSEA come from the germline V gene. Here the CDR3 reads CSVESPRRTWGYTF. CDR3 sequence (DNA): TGCAGCGTTGAAAGTCCCCGTCGAACTTGGGGCTACACCTTC.

The rearrangement uses TRBV9 and TRBJ1-2; no clear D gene. This CDR3 region has 13 residues. The germline V and J ends were trimmed by 0 bases and 4 bases, with 7 bases remaining between them. Germline V gene data show CDR1 as SGDLS and CDR2 as YYNGEE. In DNA form, the CDR3 reads TGTGCCAGCAGCGTAGAGACTGGCTATGGCTACACCTTC. Encoded protein: CASSVETGYGYTF.

This chain uses TRBV29-1 with TRBJ2-5; 8 bases fit TRBD1. Germline CDR1 reads SQVTM; CDR2 reads ANQGSEA. This CDR3 is built from 14 residues. V shed 3 bases, J shed 5 bases, and the junction held 8 bases outside the gene matches. CDR3 sequence reads: CSVEWAGGRETQYF. CDR3 sequence (DNA): TGCAGCGTTGAGTGGGCAGGGGGCAGGGAGACCCAGTACTTC.

Ten or more counts support this clonotype. The chain links TRBV4-3 to TRBJ2-1, with 8 bases aligning to TRBD2. Trimming took 5 bases from V and 7 from J; bases not matched to a gene: 7. From germline, CDR1 is LGHNA and CDR2 YSLEER. The CDR3 is 14 residues long. CDR3 nucleotides: TGCGCCAGCAGCTCCGAGGGACTAGTAAATGAGCAGTTCTTC. Amino acids: CASSSEGLVNEQFF.